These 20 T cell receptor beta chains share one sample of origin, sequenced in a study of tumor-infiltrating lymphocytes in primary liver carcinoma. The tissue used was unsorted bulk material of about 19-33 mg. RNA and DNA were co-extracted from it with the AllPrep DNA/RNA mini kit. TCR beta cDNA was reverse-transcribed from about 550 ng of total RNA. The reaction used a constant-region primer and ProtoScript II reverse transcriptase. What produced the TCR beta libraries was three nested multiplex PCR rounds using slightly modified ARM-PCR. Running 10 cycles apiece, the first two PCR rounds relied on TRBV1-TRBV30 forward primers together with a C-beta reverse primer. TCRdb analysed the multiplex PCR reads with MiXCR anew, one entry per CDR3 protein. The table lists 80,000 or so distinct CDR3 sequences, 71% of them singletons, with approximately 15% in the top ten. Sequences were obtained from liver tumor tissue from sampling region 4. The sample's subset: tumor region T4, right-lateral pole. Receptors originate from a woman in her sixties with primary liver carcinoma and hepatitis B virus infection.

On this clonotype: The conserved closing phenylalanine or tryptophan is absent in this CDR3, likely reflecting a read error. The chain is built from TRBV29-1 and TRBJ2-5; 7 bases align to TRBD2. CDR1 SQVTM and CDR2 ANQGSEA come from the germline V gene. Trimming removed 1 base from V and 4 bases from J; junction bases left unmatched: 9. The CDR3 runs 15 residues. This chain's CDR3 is CSVEGSTWEGETQYY. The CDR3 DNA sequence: TGCAGCGTTGAAGGTTCCACATGGGAGGGAGAGACCCAGTACTAC.

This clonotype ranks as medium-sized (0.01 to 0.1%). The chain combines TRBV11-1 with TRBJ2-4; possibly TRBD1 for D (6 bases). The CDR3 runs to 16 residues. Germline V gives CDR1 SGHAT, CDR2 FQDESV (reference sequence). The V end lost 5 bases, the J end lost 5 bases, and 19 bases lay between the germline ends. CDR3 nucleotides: TGTGCCAGCAGCCCAAGGTCCAGGGGTGGGGAAAACATTCAGTACTTC. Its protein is CASSPRSRGGENIQYF.

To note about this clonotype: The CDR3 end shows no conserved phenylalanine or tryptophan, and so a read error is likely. The CDR3 protein is CASSLLVTVTQYL. The CDR3 nucleotides are TGTGCCAGCAGCCTCCTCGTCACAGTTACGCAGTATTTA. This chain links TRBV11-2 with TRBJ2-3; D remains unclear. Germline values: CDR1 SGHAT, CDR2 FQNNGV. This CDR3 is 13 amino acids long.

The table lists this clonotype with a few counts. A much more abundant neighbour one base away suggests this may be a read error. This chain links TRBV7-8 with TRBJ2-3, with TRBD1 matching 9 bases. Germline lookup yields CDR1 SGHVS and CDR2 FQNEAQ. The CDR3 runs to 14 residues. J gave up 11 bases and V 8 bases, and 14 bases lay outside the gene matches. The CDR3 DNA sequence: TGTGCCAGCGGCCAGAGACAGGGGGACAATATGCAGTATTTT. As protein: CASGQRQGDNMQYF.

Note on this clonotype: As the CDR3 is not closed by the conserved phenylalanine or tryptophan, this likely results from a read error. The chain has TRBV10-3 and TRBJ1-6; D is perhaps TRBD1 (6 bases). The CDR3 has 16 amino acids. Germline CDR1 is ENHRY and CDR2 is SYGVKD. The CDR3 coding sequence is TGTGCCATCAATGAGTCCAACACAGGGTCGGGCTCACCCCTCCACTTA. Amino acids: CAINESNTGSGSPLHL.

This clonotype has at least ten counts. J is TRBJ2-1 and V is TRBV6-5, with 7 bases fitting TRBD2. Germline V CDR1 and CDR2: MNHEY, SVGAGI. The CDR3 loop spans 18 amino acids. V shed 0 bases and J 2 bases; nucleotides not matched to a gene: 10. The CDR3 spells CASSYSIPSGATYNEQFF. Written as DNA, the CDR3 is TGTGCCAGCAGTTACTCGATTCCTAGCGGAGCGACCTACAATGAGCAGTTCTTC.

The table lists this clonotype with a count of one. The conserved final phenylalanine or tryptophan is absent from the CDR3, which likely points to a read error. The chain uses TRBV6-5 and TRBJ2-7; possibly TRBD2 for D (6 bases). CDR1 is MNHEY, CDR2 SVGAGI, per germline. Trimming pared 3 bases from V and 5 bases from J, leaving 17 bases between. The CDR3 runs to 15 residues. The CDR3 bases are TGTGCCAGCAGTTATTCGGGTTCAACTAGCAACGAGCAGTACCTC. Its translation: CASSYSGSTSNEQYL.

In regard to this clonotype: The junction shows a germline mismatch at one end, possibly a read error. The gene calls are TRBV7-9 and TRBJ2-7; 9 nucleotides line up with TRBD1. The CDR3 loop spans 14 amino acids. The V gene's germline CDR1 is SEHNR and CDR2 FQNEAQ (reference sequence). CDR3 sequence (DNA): TGTGCCAGCAGCCCACAGGGGGCTTTCTACGAGCAGCAATTC. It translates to CASSPQGAFYEQQF.

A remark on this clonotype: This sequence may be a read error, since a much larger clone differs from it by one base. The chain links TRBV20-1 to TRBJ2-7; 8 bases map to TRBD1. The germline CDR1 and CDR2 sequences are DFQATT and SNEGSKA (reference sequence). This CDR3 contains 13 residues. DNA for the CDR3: TGCAGTGCTAACGGGGACAGGAGAATCGAGCAGCACTTC. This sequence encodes CSANGDRRIEQHF.

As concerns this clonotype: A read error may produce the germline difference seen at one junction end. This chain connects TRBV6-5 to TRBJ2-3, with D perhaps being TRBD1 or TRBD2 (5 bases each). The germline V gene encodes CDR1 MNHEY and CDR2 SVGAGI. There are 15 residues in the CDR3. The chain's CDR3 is CASRRDATFTDTQYF. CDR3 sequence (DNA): TGTGCTAGCAGACGGGACGCAACTTTCACAGATACGCAATATTTT.

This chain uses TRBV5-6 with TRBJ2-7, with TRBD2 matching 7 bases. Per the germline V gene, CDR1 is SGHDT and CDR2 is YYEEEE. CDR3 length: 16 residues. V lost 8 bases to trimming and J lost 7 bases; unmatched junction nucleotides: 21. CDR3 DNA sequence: TGTGCCAGTATCTTGGCGTTGGCGGGAGCCGGTAGGGAGCAGTACTTC. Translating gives CASILALAGAGREQYF.

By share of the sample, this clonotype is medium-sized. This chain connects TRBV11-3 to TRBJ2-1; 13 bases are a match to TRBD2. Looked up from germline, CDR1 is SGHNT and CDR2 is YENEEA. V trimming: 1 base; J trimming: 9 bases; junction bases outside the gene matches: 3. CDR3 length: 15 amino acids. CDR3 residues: CASSLGTSGSLEQFF. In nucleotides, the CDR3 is TGTGCCAGCAGCTTAGGGACTAGCGGGAGTCTTGAGCAGTTCTTC.

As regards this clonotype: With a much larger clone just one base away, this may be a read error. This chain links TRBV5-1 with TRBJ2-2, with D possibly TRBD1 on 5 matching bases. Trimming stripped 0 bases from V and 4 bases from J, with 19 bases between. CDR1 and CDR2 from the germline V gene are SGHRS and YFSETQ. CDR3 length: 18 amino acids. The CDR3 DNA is TGCGCCAGCAGCTTGGAGAAAGGGAAGACAGCTCGCACCGGGGAGCTGTTTTTT. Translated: CASSLEKGKTARTGELFF.

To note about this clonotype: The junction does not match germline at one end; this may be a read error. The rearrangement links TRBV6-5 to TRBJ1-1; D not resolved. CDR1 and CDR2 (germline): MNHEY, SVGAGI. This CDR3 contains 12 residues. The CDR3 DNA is TGTGCCAGGAGACGGGATAGTTCTGATGCTTTCTTT. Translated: CARRRDSSDAFF.

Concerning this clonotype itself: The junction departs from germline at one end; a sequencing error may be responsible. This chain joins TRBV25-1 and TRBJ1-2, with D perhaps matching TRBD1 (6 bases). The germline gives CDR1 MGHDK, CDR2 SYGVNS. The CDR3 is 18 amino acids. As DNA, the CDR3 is TGTGCCAGCAGTCCGCACGGACAGCGACCCCCAACTAACTGTGGCTACACCTTC. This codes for CASSPHGQRPPTNCGYTF.

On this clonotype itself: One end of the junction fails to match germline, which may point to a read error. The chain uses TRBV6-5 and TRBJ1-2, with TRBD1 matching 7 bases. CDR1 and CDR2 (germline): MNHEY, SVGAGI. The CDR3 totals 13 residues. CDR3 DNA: TGTGCCAGCAGACCGGACAGGATGCTTGGCTGCACCTTC. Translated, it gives CASRPDRMLGCTF.

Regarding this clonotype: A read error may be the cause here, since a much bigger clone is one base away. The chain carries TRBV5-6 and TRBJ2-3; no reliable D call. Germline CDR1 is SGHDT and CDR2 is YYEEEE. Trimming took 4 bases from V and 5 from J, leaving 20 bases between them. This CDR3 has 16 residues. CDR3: CASSGEASRTIDTQYF. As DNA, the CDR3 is TGTGCCAGCAGCGGGGAAGCATCGCGGACCATAGATACGCAGTATTTT.

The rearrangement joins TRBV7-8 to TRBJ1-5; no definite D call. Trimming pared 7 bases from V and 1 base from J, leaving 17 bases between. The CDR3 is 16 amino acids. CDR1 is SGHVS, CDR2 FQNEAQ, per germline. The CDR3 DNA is TGTGCCAGCAACTCGTTGGCGGGGATGAGCAATCAGCCCCAGCATTTT. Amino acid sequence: CASNSLAGMSNQPQHF.

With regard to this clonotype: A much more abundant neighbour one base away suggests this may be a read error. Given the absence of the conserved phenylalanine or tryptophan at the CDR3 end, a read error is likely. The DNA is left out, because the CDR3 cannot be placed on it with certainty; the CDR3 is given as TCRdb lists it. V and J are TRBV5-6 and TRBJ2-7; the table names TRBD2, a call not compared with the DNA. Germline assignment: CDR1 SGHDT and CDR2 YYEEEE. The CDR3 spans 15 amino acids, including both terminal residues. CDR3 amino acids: CASSSRIAGSYERYL.

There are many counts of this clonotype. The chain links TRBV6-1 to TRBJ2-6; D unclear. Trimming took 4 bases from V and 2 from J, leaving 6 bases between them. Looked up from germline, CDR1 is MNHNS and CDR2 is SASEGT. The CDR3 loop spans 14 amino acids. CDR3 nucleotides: TGTGCCAGCAGTGTCCGCCCTGGGGCCAACGTCCTGACTTTC. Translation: CASSVRPGANVLTF.